This T cell receptor beta chain was captured in a study of response to subunit inactivated influenza vaccine. Study-level points and caveats: Each seasonal flu vaccination may recruit only limited new T cells, authors suggested.

Germline values: CDR1 SGHRS, CDR2 YFSETQ. The CDR3 loop spans 15 amino acids. V lost 4 bases, J lost 5 bases, and 19 bases lay in between. A remark on this clonotype: Its antigen is not identified.

TCRdb passed the RT-PCR reads through MiXCR, listing each CDR3 protein once. The sample has 400,000 to 550,000 distinct CDR3 sequences; about 25% are singletons. The chain couples TRBV5-1 to TRBJ2-7; either TRBD1 or TRBD2 may fit D (5 bases each). The TCR comes from a middle-aged man who received an inactivated influenza vaccine. This material consisted of CD4+ T cells sorted from PBMCs, taken roughly 5 days after vaccination. The CDR3 nucleotides are TGCGCCAGCAGCGAAGGGACCCCCGGAGTCGACGAGCAGTACTTC. This translates into CASSEGTPGVDEQYF. The full variable domain, rest sourced from reference TRBV5-1 and TRBJ2-7, is KAGVTQTPRYLIKTRGQQVTLSCSPISGHRSVSWYQQTPGQGLQFLFEYFSETQRNKGNFPGRFSGRQFSNSRSEMNVSTLELGDSALYLCASSEGTPGVDEQYFGPGTRLTVT.